The 19 T cell receptor beta chains below come from one sample, sequenced in a study of blood T cell repertoires in COVID-19. Profiled with immunoSEQ multiplex PCR; TCRdb holds only in-frame clones, not every one. The sample includes some 150,000 clones, more than 70% of them seen just once. Sample: peripheral blood. Receptor source: a woman aged 55-69 years with acute or convalescent COVID-19.

This rearrangement joins TRBV12-5 to TRBJ1-2; D is uncertain. Germline V gives CDR1 LGHNT, CDR2 FRNRAP. Trimming left V 0 bases short and J 7 bases short, with 9 bases between. The CDR3 runs 13 residues. CDR3 residues: CASGLVGSGGYTF. In DNA, the CDR3 is TGTGCTAGTGGTTTGGTAGGCTCGGGTGGCTACACCTTC.

The chain is built from TRBV7-9 and TRBJ2-3; unclear D gene. The CDR3 totals 11 residues. Germline CDR1 is SEHNR and CDR2 is FQNEAQ (reference sequence). V lost 3 bases to trimming and J lost 6 bases, with 4 bases between them. The CDR3 DNA sequence: TGTGCCAGCAGCTTTTCGGATACGCAGTATTTT. It translates to CASSFSDTQYF.

This chain joins TRBV18 and TRBJ2-4; TRBD1 aligns across 8 bases. The V gene's germline CDR1 is KGHSH and CDR2 LQKENI. The V gene end was trimmed by 3 bases and the J gene end by 3 bases; junction bases not matched to a gene: 4. This CDR3 comprises 15 residues. The CDR3, as DNA: TGTGCCAGCTCACCGACAGGGGTAGGCAAAAACATTCAGTACTTC. Translated, it gives CASSPTGVGKNIQYF.

The V call is TRBV4-1, the J call TRBJ2-1; 14 nucleotides align to TRBD2. CDR3 size: 16 residues. Germline V gene sequence: CDR1 MGHRA, CDR2 YSYEKL. Trimming removed 0 bases from V and 9 bases from J; junction bases left unmatched: 4. As DNA, the CDR3 is TGCGCCAGCAGCCAAGACCCGACTAGCGGGGGGGGTGAGCAGTTCTTC. Encoded protein: CASSQDPTSGGGEQFF.

V and J are TRBV29-1 and TRBJ2-2; D call uncertain. Germline loops: CDR1 SQVTM, CDR2 ANQGSEA. The CDR3 is 12 residues long. Trimming pared 5 bases from V and 4 bases from J, leaving 8 bases between. The CDR3 DNA sequence: TGCAGCGTTTCGTCCGGCACCGGGGAGCTGTTTTTT. Protein product: CSVSSGTGELFF.

In the case of this clone: The junction shows a germline mismatch at one end, possibly a read error. The genes are TRBV5-6 and TRBJ1-2, with TRBD1 matching 8 bases. The CDR3 has 12 amino acids. The V gene's germline CDR1 is SGHDT and CDR2 YYEEEE. This CDR3 is CASSSGTGEGAF. In DNA form, the CDR3 reads TGTGCCAGCAGCTCCGGGACAGGCGAAGGGGCCTTC. Using reference TRBV5-6 and TRBJ1-2 for the parts outside the CDR3, the full variable domain is DAGVTQSPTHLIKTRGQQVTLRCSPKSGHDTVSWYQQALGQGPQFIFQYYEEEERQRGNFPDRFSGHQFPNYSSELNVNALLLGDSALYLCASSSGTGEGAFGSGTRLTVV.

V usage is TRBV6-5 and J usage is TRBJ1-2, with a tentative D call TRBD1 (5 bases). V lost 6 bases to trimming and J lost 4 bases, with 6 bases between them. This CDR3 contains 11 residues. Looked up from germline, CDR1 is MNHEY and CDR2 is SVGAGI. The DNA of the CDR3 is TGTGCCAGCAGAAGGGGCTATGGCTACACCTTC. Protein product: CASRRGYGYTF.

This chain joins TRBV18 and TRBJ2-3; maybe TRBD1 (5 bases). CDR1 is KGHSH and CDR2 is LQKENI in the germline V gene. V lost 1 base and J 4 bases, leaving 15 bases between the germline ends. This CDR3 has 16 amino acids. The CDR3 DNA is TGTGCCAGCTCACCACGGGGCGCCTCTGAGGCAGATACGCAGTATTTT. The encoded protein is CASSPRGASEADTQYF.

This chain joins TRBV9 and TRBJ2-7; 7 nucleotides match TRBD2. Trimming cost V 0 bases and J 0 bases; bases outside gene matches: 6. Germline V CDR1 and CDR2: SGDLS, YYNGEE. This CDR3 has 16 amino acids. CDR3 region: CASSVGAGRVSYEQYF. The CDR3 DNA reads TGTGCCAGCAGCGTAGGAGCGGGACGGGTCTCCTACGAGCAGTACTTC.

The chain uses TRBV24-1 and TRBJ2-1, with 10 bases aligning to TRBD1. Trimming removed 9 bases from V and 7 bases from J; junction bases left unmatched: 11. The CDR3 totals 15 residues. CDR1 is KGHDR, CDR2 SFDVKD, per germline. For the CDR3, the DNA is TGTGCCACCGGGGGCCGACAGGGGGCGGATAATGAGCAGTTCTTC. Its protein is CATGGRQGADNEQFF.

The CDR3 region has the DNA TGCGCCAGCAGCCAACCGTGGGACAGGGGGTCCTACGAGCAGTACTTC. It codes for CASSQPWDRGSYEQYF. This chain connects TRBV4-1 to TRBJ2-7; 11 nucleotides align to TRBD1. This CDR3 spans 16 amino acids. Unmatched junction bases numbered 4, after V lost 2 bases and J lost 1 base. Germline V gene lookup returns CDR1 MGHRA and CDR2 YSYEKL.

In its sample, this clone was seen a few times. This chain links TRBV15 with TRBJ1-2; the match to TRBD1 covers 8 bases. The CDR3 covers 16 residues. Germline CDR1 and CDR2: LNHNV and YYDKDF (reference sequence). The ends lost 0 bases at V and 8 bases at J; junction bases unmatched: 11. The CDR3 here is CATSRDLGQVELGYTF. CDR3 DNA sequence: TGTGCCACCAGCAGAGACCTGGGACAGGTAGAATTAGGCTACACCTTC. Using reference TRBV15 and TRBJ1-2 for the parts outside the CDR3, the full variable domain is DAMVIQNPRYQVTQFGKPVTLSCSQTLNHNVMYWYQQKSSQAPKLLFHYYDKDFNNEADTPDNFQSRRPNTSFCFLDIRSPGLGDTAMYLCATSRDLGQVELGYTFGSGTRLTVV.

V gene TRBV28 combines with J gene TRBJ2-5; a weak D match, TRBD2 (6 bases). The V end lost 4 bases, the J end lost 2 bases, and 17 bases lay between the germline ends. The CDR3 length is 16 residues. CDR1 and CDR2 (germline): MDHEN, SYDVKM. CDR3 protein: CASSSPPPGRQETQYF. The CDR3 coding sequence is TGTGCCAGCAGTTCCCCACCACCCGGGAGACAAGAGACCCAGTACTTC.

The chain joins TRBV20-1 to TRBJ2-1; the D is unclear. This CDR3 comprises 11 residues. CDR1 is DFQATT and CDR2 is SNEGSKA in the germline V gene (reference sequence). Trimming took off 0 bases at V and 9 bases at J, with 6 bases between the two ends. CDR3 in amino acids: CSAREALEQFF. CDR3 in DNA: TGCAGTGCTAGAGAAGCGCTTGAGCAGTTCTTC.

This sequence joins TRBV5-1 and TRBJ1-6, with no clear D. Germline V gene data show CDR1 as SGHRS and CDR2 as YFSETQ. The CDR3 loop spans 16 amino acids. Trimming cost V 1 base and J 3 bases, with 11 bases left between them. The CDR3 here is CASSLSVGLYNSPLHF. CDR3 bases: TGCGCCAGCAGCTTGTCCGTCGGACTCTATAATTCACCCCTCCACTTT.

The rearrangement joins TRBV9 to TRBJ1-2, with D possibly being TRBD1 (6 bases). Germline CDR1 is SGDLS and CDR2 is YYNGEE. This CDR3 is built from 14 residues. Trimming stripped 3 bases from V and 4 bases from J, with 13 bases between. The CDR3 DNA reads TGTGCCAGCAGCGATCTGGACAGTTTCTATGGCTACACCTTC. Translating gives CASSDLDSFYGYTF.

This clone came up a few times. The chain carries TRBV4-3 and TRBJ2-3; 8 nucleotides match TRBD2. V shed 4 bases and J 0 bases; nucleotides not matched to a gene: 12. CDR3 size: 18 residues. Looked up from germline, CDR1 is LGHNA and CDR2 is YSLEER. Here the CDR3 reads CASSRNPGGAGSTDTQYF. The CDR3 bases are TGCGCCAGCAGCCGAAACCCCGGGGGGGCCGGTAGCACAGATACGCAGTATTTT.

The chain is built from TRBV7-3 and TRBJ2-1; weak D call: TRBD2 (6 bases). V was trimmed by 2 bases and J by 9 bases, leaving 14 bases between them. CDR1 and CDR2 from the germline V gene are SGHTA and FQGTGA. This CDR3 has 14 residues. CDR3 DNA: TGTGCCAGCAGCTTATCCGGGGGAGTATCTGAGCAGTTCTTC. This encodes CASSLSGGVSEQFF.

The CDR3 sequence is CASSSGRWIGETQYF. Written as DNA, the CDR3 is TGTGCCAGCAGTTCCGGGAGGTGGATAGGAGAGACCCAGTACTTC. This sequence joins TRBV27 and TRBJ2-5; TRBD2 agrees at 7 bases. In germline, CDR1 is MNHEY, CDR2 SMNVEV (reference sequence). After removal of 4 bases from V and 4 bases from J, the junction contained 9 bases not matched to a gene. This CDR3 spans 15 amino acids.